These T cell receptor beta chains were read from a single sample in a study of shared clonotypes between healthy human individuals. Sequenced by immunoSEQ multiplex PCR; TCRdb stores in-frame clones only, minus some. The sample consists of roughly 640,000 clones, roughly 70% of them appearing once. The sequencing sample was made of memory CD4+ T cells sorted from blood. The receptors here all came from a woman aged 25 to 39 in good health. CDR3s include the opening cysteine and the closing phenylalanine or tryptophan. The D gene is left open where the match is weak. The size entry is marked missing in some rows and otherwise reads once, few, many or a size class.

>-|TRBJ2-7|few|TRBV5-5
CASSLSLAAYEQYF
TGTGCCAGCAGCTTGAGCCTTGCGGCCTACGAGCAGTACTTC
>TRBD2|TRBJ2-3|-|TRBV7-9
CASSPSSGRFTDTQYF
TGTGCCAGCAGCCCTTCTAGCGGGAGATTCACAGATACGCAGTATTTT
>TRBD2|TRBJ2-7|few|TRBV6-1
CASSEGPAGAYEQYF
TGTGCCAGCAGTGAAGGGCCAGCGGGGGCCTACGAGCAGTACTTC
>-|TRBJ2-6|-|TRBV19
CASSTGYSGANVLTF
TGTGCCAGTAGTACAGGATACTCTGGGGCCAACGTCCTGACTTTC
>-|TRBJ2-3|few|TRBV11-2
CASSFTPTDTQYF
TGTGCCAGCAGCTTTACACCCACAGATACGCAGTATTTT
>-|TRBJ2-1|-|TRBV5-1
CASSLDQAHYNEQFF
TGCGCCAGCAGCTTGGACCAAGCCCATTACAATGAGCAGTTCTTC
>-|TRBJ2-1|-|TRBV21-1
CASSKLGTSGRASNNEQFF
TGTGCCAGCAGCAAACTTGGGACTAGCGGGAGGGCCTCGAACAATGAGCAGTTCTTC
>-|TRBJ1-4|-|TRBV5-1
CASSPGGGIEKLFF
TGCGCCAGCAGCCCGGGGGGAGGAATTGAAAAACTGTTTTTT
>-|TRBJ2-2|-|TRBV6-1
CASSGLANTGELFF
TGTGCCAGCAGTGGACTGGCGAACACCGGGGAGCTGTTTTTT
>-|TRBJ2-1|few|TRBV5-8
CASSLVRAGEQFF
TGTGCCAGCAGCTTGGTCAGGGCTGGTGAGCAGTTCTTC
>-|TRBJ1-1|once|TRBV7-9
CASRPRRGRPEAFF
TGTGCCAGCAGGCCCCGAAGGGGACGACCGGAAGCTTTCTTT
>-|TRBJ2-7|-|TRBV11-2
CASSFSHRGPYEQYF
TGTGCCAGCAGCTTTTCCCATCGGGGTCCCTACGAGCAGTACTTC
>-|TRBJ2-2|-|TRBV5-1
CASSLAGSGGELFF
TGCGCCAGCAGCTTGGCGGGGTCGGGCGGGGAGCTGTTTTTT
>-|TRBJ1-4|-|TRBV4-1
CASSQVSDSSTREKLFF
TGCGCCAGCAGCCAAGTTTCGGACTCAAGCACTAGGGAAAAACTGTTTTTT
>-|TRBJ2-1|few|TRBV28
CASTGNNEQFF
TGTGCCAGCACTGGTAACAATGAGCAGTTCTTC
>TRBD1|TRBJ2-7|once|TRBV5-4
CASSGTGFTYEQYF
TGTGCCAGCAGCGGGACAGGGTTTACCTACGAGCAGTACTTC
>-|TRBJ1-1|-|TRBV10-2
CASSEGGWRTEAFF
TGCGCCAGCAGTGAGGGAGGGTGGAGGACTGAAGCTTTCTTT
>-|TRBJ1-1|-|TRBV28
CASRPHGGLNTEAFF
TGTGCCAGCAGACCCCATGGAGGGTTGAACACTGAAGCTTTCTTT
>-|TRBJ1-1|few|TRBV4-2
CASSLIVGGTEAFF
TGTGCCAGCAGCCTTATTGTAGGGGGGACTGAAGCTTTCTTT
>-|TRBJ2-7|-|TRBV5-4
CASSPSIGSYEQYF
TGTGCCAGCAGCCCCTCTATCGGCTCCTACGAGCAGTACTTC
>TRBD1|TRBJ1-4|-|TRBV27
CASSREQGVGEKLFF
TGTGCCAGCAGTCGCGAACAGGGGGTAGGAGAAAAACTGTTTTTT
>TRBD1|TRBJ1-2|few|TRBV27
CASSSGGRGRDYGYTF
TGTGCCAGCAGTTCCGGCGGCAGGGGGCGCGACTATGGCTACACCTTC
>TRBD1|TRBJ2-1|-|TRBV6-6
CASRGTGEFF
TGTGCCAGCAGGGGGACAGGAGAGTTCTTC
>TRBD1|TRBJ2-7|few|TRBV5-1
CASSLGGQGYEQYF
TGCGCCAGCAGCTTGGGTGGACAGGGGTACGAGCAGTACTTC
>-|TRBJ2-3|-|TRBV6-1
CASSEPNTDTQYF
TGTGCCAGCAGTGAACCGAACACAGATACGCAGTATTTT
>TRBD2|TRBJ2-1|-|TRBV7-8
CASSLAASGRARGYNEQFF
TGTGCCAGCAGCTTAGCGGCTAGCGGGAGGGCCCGCGGTTACAATGAGCAGTTCTTC
>-|TRBJ2-1|-|TRBV9
CASSVGGVNEQFF
TGTGCCAGCAGCGTAGGAGGAGTAAATGAGCAGTTCTTC
>TRBD2|TRBJ2-1|-|TRBV5-1
CASMREGSSYNEQFF
TGCGCCAGCATGCGGGAGGGAAGCTCCTACAATGAGCAGTTCTTC
>-|TRBJ2-3|once|TRBV11-2
CASSLGRDTDTQYF
TGTGCCAGCAGCTTAGGTAGGGACACAGATACGCAGTATTTT
>-|TRBJ2-2|-|TRBV2
CASSPRTEHGELFF
TGTGCCAGCAGTCCGAGGACAGAACACGGGGAGCTGTTTTTT
>-|TRBJ1-5|few|TRBV19
CASSILPTNQPQHF
TGTGCCAGTAGTATTCTCCCTACCAATCAGCCCCAGCATTTT
>-|TRBJ2-5|-|TRBV6-5
CASSRYGQPYEEQYF
TGTGCCAGCAGTCGTTACGGACAGCCCTACGAAGAGCAGTACTTC
>-|TRBJ1-5|-|TRBV7-2
CASSLGRSNQPQHF
TGTGCCAGCAGCTTAGGTAGGAGCAATCAGCCCCAGCATTTT
>-|TRBJ2-4|-|TRBV30
CAWSQGTKNIQYF
TGTGCCTGGAGTCAGGGGACAAAAAACATTCAGTACTTC
>TRBD1|TRBJ1-1|-|TRBV6-1
CASMGTVNTEAFF
TGTGCCAGCATGGGGACAGTGAACACTGAAGCTTTCTTT
>-|TRBJ1-2|few|TRBV6-5
CASSYRSREGYTF
TGTGCCAGCAGTTACAGGTCCCGGGAGGGCTACACCTTC
>-|TRBJ2-1|-|TRBV7-7
CASSLAGGTYNEQFF
TGTGCCAGCAGCTTAGCTGGCGGAACCTACAATGAGCAGTTCTTC
>TRBD1|TRBJ2-3|-|TRBV7-8
CASIKTGGTDTQYF
TGTGCCAGCATAAAGACAGGGGGCACAGATACGCAGTATTTT
>-|TRBJ1-1|few|TRBV19
CASSMGGKNTEAFF
TGTGCCAGTAGTATGGGGGGAAAGAACACTGAAGCTTTCTTT
>TRBD1|TRBJ1-1|-|TRBV28
CATSATGRNTEAFF
TGTGCCACCTCAGCGACAGGGAGGAACACTGAAGCTTTCTTT
>-|TRBJ2-2|-|TRBV5-8
CASSQDLPAGELFF
TGTGCCAGCAGCCAAGATCTCCCAGCCGGGGAGCTGTTTTTT
>-|TRBJ2-1|few|TRBV2
CASRKQGGDNEQFF
TGTGCCAGCAGGAAACAGGGTGGTGACAATGAGCAGTTCTTC
>-|TRBJ1-5|-|TRBV10-2
CASSDPDQPQHF
TGCGCCAGCAGTGACCCTGATCAGCCCCAGCATTTT
>-|TRBJ1-5|-|TRBV19
CASSEDSIDQPQHF
TGTGCCAGTAGTGAGGACAGTATTGATCAGCCCCAGCATTTT
>TRBD1|TRBJ1-5|-|TRBV10-2
CASSPDREQPQHF
TGCGCCAGCAGCCCGGACAGGGAACAGCCCCAGCATTTT
>TRBD1|TRBJ1-2|few|TRBV28
CASRAGTEYNYGYTF
TGTGCCAGCAGGGCGGGGACAGAGTATAACTATGGCTACACCTTC
>-|TRBJ2-5|once|TRBV30
CAWSATRVSETQYF
TGTGCCTGGAGTGCGACCAGGGTCTCCGAGACCCAGTACTTC
>-|TRBJ2-3|once|TRBV11-3
CASSLGYGNTDTQYF
TGTGCCAGCAGCTTAGGGTACGGGAACACAGATACGCAGTATTTT
>TRBD1|TRBJ1-5|once|TRBV28
CASNQGDRNQPQHF
TGTGCCAGCAATCAGGGGGACCGTAATCAGCCCCAGCATTTT
>-|TRBJ1-1|-|TRBV5-1
CASSLGLGGVNTEAFF
TGCGCCAGCAGCTTGGGTTTAGGAGGGGTGAACACTGAAGCTTTCTTT
>TRBD2|TRBJ2-3|-|TRBV28
CASSLGWLAGGGRTDTQYF
TGTGCCAGCAGTTTAGGTTGGCTAGCGGGAGGGGGACGCACAGATACGCAGTATTTT
>TRBD2|TRBJ2-1|-|TRBV18
CASSQLRASGRTSYNEQFF
TGTGCCAGCTCACAACTAAGGGCTAGCGGGAGGACCTCCTACAATGAGCAGTTCTTC
>-|TRBJ2-7|-|TRBV28
CASREAYEQYF
TGTGCCAGCAGAGAGGCGTACGAGCAGTACTTC
>-|TRBJ1-1|-|TRBV10-3
CAITGSGDEAFF
TGTGCCATCACCGGCTCCGGTGATGAAGCTTTCTTT
>TRBD1|TRBJ1-2|-|TRBV19
CASTGSGTGPYGYTF
TGTGCCAGTACCGGGAGTGGGACAGGGCCCTATGGCTACACCTTC
>-|TRBJ1-3|-|TRBV7-9
CASSLVAGVSGNTIYF
TGTGCCAGCAGCTTAGTTGCAGGAGTCTCTGGAAACACCATATATTTT
>-|TRBJ2-6|-|TRBV5-4
CASSLKEGTGANVLTF
TGTGCCAGCAGCTTGAAGGAGGGCACTGGGGCCAACGTCCTGACTTTC
>-|TRBJ2-7|once|TRBV7-8
CASNSGDPYEQYF
TGTGCCAGCAACTCAGGGGATCCCTACGAGCAGTACTTC
>-|TRBJ2-3|-|TRBV10-3
CAIGAGQDTQYF
TGTGCCATCGGGGCAGGGCAGGATACGCAGTATTTT